These 8 T cell receptor beta chains originate from one sample sequenced in a study of T cell repertoires in cytomegalovirus infection. TCRdb used MiXCR to reprocess the reads, holding one entry per CDR3 protein. The table includes roughly 500,000 distinct CDR3 sequences, roughly 10% detected once. The sequenced sample was PBMCs. The origin of the receptors is a human donor in good health (CMV status not recorded). Some clones in this sample may be carry-over from other donors' samples.

This clonotype has only a few counts. The V call is TRBV6-2 or TRBV6-3, the J call TRBJ2-1; TRBD1 is a possible D gene (6 bases). Germline values: CDR1 MNHEY, CDR2 SVGEGT. The germline V and J ends were trimmed by 2 bases and 3 bases, with 11 bases remaining between them. This CDR3 has 15 amino acids. CDR3 bases: TGTGCCAGCAGTTACATACAGGGTAACTACAATGAGCAGTTCTTC. This encodes CASSYIQGNYNEQFF.

This chain links TRBV7-9 with TRBJ1-3, with D unresolved. CDR1 SEHNR and CDR2 FQNEAQ come from the germline V gene (reference sequence). V was pared by 5 bases and J by 4 bases, with 9 bases between. The CDR3 has 13 residues. CDR3 bases: TGTGCCAGCAGCGAACCGGTCGGAAACACCATATATTTT. Protein product: CASSEPVGNTIYF.

The chain is built from TRBV19 and TRBJ1-4, with D possibly TRBD1 on 5 matching bases. V lost 5 bases to trimming and J lost 0 bases, with 10 bases between them. Germline lookup yields CDR1 LNHDA and CDR2 SQIVND (reference sequence). The CDR3 length is 15 residues. CDR3 in DNA: TGTGCCAGTAGTTCGGGGGACGCAACTAATGAAAAACTGTTTTTT. This translates into CASSSGDATNEKLFF.

This clonotype showed up just a few times. V and J are TRBV7-9 and TRBJ1-1, with 9 bases that match TRBD1. This CDR3 has 15 amino acids. Trimming removed 5 bases from V and 1 base from J; junction bases left unmatched: 5. Germline V lookup: CDR1 SEHNR, CDR2 FQNEAQ (reference sequence). CDR3 DNA sequence: TGTGCCAGCAGCCCACCGACAGGGGGGAACACTGAAGCTTTCTTT. This codes for CASSPPTGGNTEAFF.

This clonotype was observed a single time. The chain links TRBV24-1 to TRBJ2-7; perhaps D is TRBD1 or TRBD2 (5 bases each). CDR1 is KGHDR and CDR2 is SFDVKD in the germline V gene. This CDR3 has 13 amino acids. V dropped 4 bases and J dropped 11 bases, with 17 bases sitting between them. In nucleotides, the CDR3 is TGTGCCACCAGTGACAGTCAGAGGGACGAAGAGTACTTC. Translation gives CATSDSQRDEEYF.

The table lists this clonotype with a few counts. The chain joins TRBV4-2 to TRBJ2-7, with D tentatively TRBD2 (5 bases). This CDR3 comprises 19 residues. CDR1 is LGHNA, CDR2 YNFKEQ, per germline. The germline V and J ends were trimmed by 0 bases and 4 bases, with 25 bases remaining between them. The CDR3 DNA sequence: TGTGCCAGCAGCCAAGATAGCTGGACTTTAAACGGCCCTAGGTACGAGCAGTACTTC. It translates to CASSQDSWTLNGPRYEQYF.

As to this clonotype: This may come from a read error, since a much larger clone is one base off. The rearrangement links TRBV10-3 to TRBJ1-6; TRBD1 aligns across 8 bases. With 2 bases clipped from V and 10 bases from J, the junction kept 4 bases outside the gene matches. The germline V gene encodes CDR1 ENHRY and CDR2 SYGVKD. The CDR3 contains 14 residues. CDR3 sequence: CAISELDRDSPLHF. The CDR3 DNA reads as TGTGCCATCAGTGAGCTGGACAGGGACTCACCCCTCCACTTT.

This clonotype has at least ten counts. The junction departs from germline at one end; a sequencing error may be responsible. The J gene is TRBJ2-2, the V gene TRBV3-1; D possibly uses TRBD1 or TRBD2 (5 bases each). The germline V gene encodes CDR1 LGHDT and CDR2 YNNKEL (reference sequence). The CDR3 totals 14 residues. In DNA form, the CDR3 reads TGTGCCAGCAACCAAGAGGGGAAGACCGGGGAGCTGTTTTTT. Protein: CASNQEGKTGELFF.